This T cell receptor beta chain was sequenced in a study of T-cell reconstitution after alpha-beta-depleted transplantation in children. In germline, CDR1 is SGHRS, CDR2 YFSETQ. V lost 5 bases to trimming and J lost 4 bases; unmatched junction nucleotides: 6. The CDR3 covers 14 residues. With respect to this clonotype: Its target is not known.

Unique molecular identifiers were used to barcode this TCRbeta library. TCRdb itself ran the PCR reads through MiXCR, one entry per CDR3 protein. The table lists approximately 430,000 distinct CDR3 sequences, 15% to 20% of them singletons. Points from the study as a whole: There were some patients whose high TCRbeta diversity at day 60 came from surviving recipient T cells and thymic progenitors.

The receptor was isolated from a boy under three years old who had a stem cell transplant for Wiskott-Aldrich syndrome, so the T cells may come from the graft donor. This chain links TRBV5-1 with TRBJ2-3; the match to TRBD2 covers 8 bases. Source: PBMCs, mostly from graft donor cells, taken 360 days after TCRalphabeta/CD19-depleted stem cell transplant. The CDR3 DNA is TGCGCCAGCAGGGCCGGGGGGGCCGCAGATACGCAGTATTTT. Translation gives CASRAGGAADTQYF.